The rows below give T cell receptor beta chains drawn from one sample of a study of T cells in Graves' hyperthyroidism and ophthalmopathy. TCRdb recomputed calls from the multiplex PCR reads with MiXCR, one row per CDR3 protein. Of a few hundred thousand distinct CDR3 sequences detected, roughly 20% appear once; the ten largest clones hold about 25%. Sequencing input: blood. These receptors were collected from a man in his late teens or twenties with Graves' hyperthyroidism. Each CDR3 is given with its conserved first and last residue. D genes are given only for firm matches. Clone size is stated in some rows and not others, as once, few, many or a class when expanded.

D gene: NA; V gene: TRBV12-3/TRBV12-4; clone size: many; J gene: TRBJ2-7; CDR3 DNA: TGTGCCAGCAGACCATCCAGGGATTACGAGCAGTACTTC; CDR3 protein: CASRPSRDYEQYF
D gene: TRBD1; V gene: TRBV5-5; clone size: many; J gene: TRBJ1-1; CDR3 DNA: TGTGCCAGCAGCTTGGTCGGGCCAGGGGGCGAGGTCACTGAAGCTTTCTTT; CDR3 protein: CASSLVGPGGEVTEAFF
D gene: NA; V gene: TRBV11-3; clone size: many; J gene: TRBJ2-5; CDR3 DNA: TGTGCCAGCAGCTTAAGGGAGCCGGGACCCCAAGGCGGGACCCAGTACTTC; CDR3 protein: CASSLREPGPQGGTQYF
D gene: NA; V gene: TRBV6-1; clone size: few; J gene: TRBJ1-2; CDR3 DNA: TGTGCCAGCAGCCCTCCCTACAGGCCGCCCTATGGCTACACCTTC; CDR3 protein: CASSPPYRPPYGYTF
D gene: NA; V gene: TRBV10-3; clone size: few; J gene: TRBJ1-3; CDR3 DNA: TGTGCCATCAGTGGGGACTCCAGCTCTGGAAACACCATATATTTT; CDR3 protein: CAISGDSSSGNTIYF
D gene: NA; V gene: TRBV30; clone size: NA; J gene: TRBJ2-7; CDR3 DNA: TGTGCCTGGAGCTGGGGCAGGGACGACGAGCAGTACTTC; CDR3 protein: CAWSWGRDDEQYF
D gene: NA; V gene: TRBV10-2; clone size: many; J gene: TRBJ1-2; CDR3 DNA: TGCGCCAGCAGTGACGGGGCGGCGAGCCTCTATGGCTACACCTTC; CDR3 protein: CASSDGAASLYGYTF
D gene: NA; V gene: TRBV7-2; clone size: few; J gene: TRBJ1-2; CDR3 DNA: TGTGCCAGCAGCTCCCCAAGCCTAATGGGCTACACCTTC; CDR3 protein: CASSSPSLMGYTF
D gene: TRBD2; V gene: TRBV11-2; clone size: NA; J gene: TRBJ2-2; CDR3 DNA: TGTGCCACCAGTCCCCGGCGGGAGGCCGGGGAGCTGTTTTTT; CDR3 protein: CATSPRREAGELFF
D gene: NA; V gene: TRBV29-1; clone size: many; J gene: TRBJ1-2; CDR3 DNA: TGCAGCGTTGAGGGGGGGGATAACTATGGCTACACCTTC; CDR3 protein: CSVEGGDNYGYTF
D gene: NA; V gene: TRBV4-1; clone size: NA; J gene: TRBJ1-3; CDR3 DNA: TGCGCCAGCAGCTTTCCCCCGAGGGCTCCGAGCTCTGGAAACACCATATATTTT; CDR3 protein: CASSFPPRAPSSGNTIYF
D gene: TRBD1; V gene: TRBV5-1; clone size: many; J gene: TRBJ1-2; CDR3 DNA: TGCGCCAGCAGCTCGGACAGGGGGCTTGGCTACACCTTC; CDR3 protein: CASSSDRGLGYTF
D gene: NA; V gene: TRBV28; clone size: many; J gene: TRBJ2-7; CDR3 DNA: TGTGCCAGCAAGCAGGGTAGGGAGCAGTACTTC; CDR3 protein: CASKQGREQYF
D gene: NA; V gene: TRBV7-8; clone size: many; J gene: TRBJ2-1; CDR3 DNA: TGTGCCAGCAGGCTGGAGAATGAGCAGTTCTTC; CDR3 protein: CASRLENEQFF
D gene: TRBD1; V gene: TRBV12-3/TRBV12-4; clone size: once; J gene: TRBJ1-1; CDR3 DNA: TGTGCCAGCAGCCAGGGGGTGAACACTGAAACTTTCTTT; CDR3 protein: CASSQGVNTETFF
D gene: TRBD1; V gene: TRBV28; clone size: many; J gene: TRBJ1-5; CDR3 DNA: TGTGCCAGCAGTAACCGACAGGGCAGGAGCAATCAGCCCCAGCATTTT; CDR3 protein: CASSNRQGRSNQPQHF
D gene: NA; V gene: TRBV6-5; clone size: NA; J gene: TRBJ1-1; CDR3 DNA: TGTGCCAGCAGTTTCAAGGTTCCCATGGCTTTCTTT; CDR3 protein: CASSFKVPMAFF
D gene: TRBD1; V gene: TRBV2; clone size: many; J gene: TRBJ1-2; CDR3 DNA: TGTGCCAGCAGTGAAAACGAGGACAGGGGGTTTTATGGCTACACCTTC; CDR3 protein: CASSENEDRGFYGYTF
D gene: NA; V gene: TRBV27; clone size: NA; J gene: TRBJ2-7; CDR3 DNA: TGTGCCAGCAGTCCCGGGCCGGGCATCTACGAGCAGTACTTC; CDR3 protein: CASSPGPGIYEQYF
D gene: NA; V gene: TRBV6-5; clone size: many; J gene: TRBJ2-7; CDR3 DNA: TGTGCCAGCAGCTCCACAAGTTACGAGCAGTACTTC; CDR3 protein: CASSSTSYEQYF
D gene: NA; V gene: TRBV29-1; clone size: few; J gene: TRBJ1-1; CDR3 DNA: TGCAGCGTTGAAGTCGACCGCCCGGGTGAGGCTTTCTTT; CDR3 protein: CSVEVDRPGEAFF
D gene: TRBD1; V gene: TRBV11-2; clone size: many; J gene: TRBJ2-5; CDR3 DNA: TGTGCCAGCAGCCCGTGGGGGACAGGAGGAGAGACCCAGTACTTC; CDR3 protein: CASSPWGTGGETQYF
D gene: TRBD1; V gene: TRBV28; clone size: few; J gene: TRBJ2-7; CDR3 DNA: TGTGCCAGCAGTTTAGCTCCGGGACAGGGGGTCTACGAGCAGTACTTC; CDR3 protein: CASSLAPGQGVYEQYF
D gene: TRBD1; V gene: TRBV27; clone size: NA; J gene: TRBJ1-1; CDR3 DNA: TGTGCCAGCAGTCTTCTACCGGGACAGGGAGAAACTGAAGCTTTCTTT; CDR3 protein: CASSLLPGQGETEAFF
D gene: NA; V gene: TRBV6-5; clone size: many; J gene: TRBJ1-1; CDR3 DNA: TGTGCCAGCAGTTACTCGGCGTTTGAAGCTTTCTTT; CDR3 protein: CASSYSAFEAFF
D gene: NA; V gene: TRBV7-8; clone size: many; J gene: TRBJ2-2; CDR3 DNA: TGTGCCAGCAGCTTGTGGGGGGCCGACACCGGGGAGCTGTTTTTT; CDR3 protein: CASSLWGADTGELFF
D gene: NA; V gene: TRBV10-3; clone size: many; J gene: TRBJ2-7; CDR3 DNA: TGTGCCACCTCGGGGGCCGCCTACGAGCAGTACTTC; CDR3 protein: CATSGAAYEQYF
D gene: NA; V gene: TRBV11-2; clone size: NA; J gene: TRBJ2-6; CDR3 DNA: TGTGCCAGCAGCTTAATCTCTGACAGGCCCTCGGGGGCCAACGTCCTGACTTTC; CDR3 protein: CASSLISDRPSGANVLTF
D gene: NA; V gene: TRBV27; clone size: NA; J gene: TRBJ2-7; CDR3 DNA: TGTGCCAGCAGTTTTGGGGGAAAATACGAGCAGTACTTC; CDR3 protein: CASSFGGKYEQYF
D gene: NA; V gene: TRBV15; clone size: many; J gene: TRBJ2-7; CDR3 DNA: TGTGCCACCAGCAGAGCAGGGGTCCCCTACGAGCAGTACTTC; CDR3 protein: CATSRAGVPYEQYF
D gene: NA; V gene: TRBV2; clone size: many; J gene: TRBJ1-2; CDR3 DNA: TGTGCCAGCCCCCGAGAAGGATTGAACTATGGCTACACCTTC; CDR3 protein: CASPREGLNYGYTF
D gene: NA; V gene: TRBV27; clone size: many; J gene: TRBJ2-7; CDR3 DNA: TGTGCCAGCAGTCCTCTGGGCCGGAGCGAGCAGTACTTC; CDR3 protein: CASSPLGRSEQYF
D gene: NA; V gene: TRBV29-1; clone size: few; J gene: TRBJ2-7; CDR3 DNA: TGCAGCGTTGCGGGACCGGGCCCCTACGAGCAGTACTTC; CDR3 protein: CSVAGPGPYEQYF
D gene: NA; V gene: TRBV2; clone size: many; J gene: TRBJ1-2; CDR3 DNA: TGTGCCAGCAAAAGAGATTCTAACTATGGCTACACCTTC; CDR3 protein: CASKRDSNYGYTF
D gene: TRBD1; V gene: TRBV6-1; clone size: many; J gene: TRBJ1-1; CDR3 DNA: TGTGCCAGCAGTCCAGGGGGGAGCACTGAAGCTTTCTTT; CDR3 protein: CASSPGGSTEAFF
D gene: NA; V gene: TRBV28; clone size: many; J gene: TRBJ1-1; CDR3 DNA: TGTGCCAGCAGTTTAGCTGGTATACCCCCGAACACTGAAGCTTTCTTT; CDR3 protein: CASSLAGIPPNTEAFF
D gene: TRBD1; V gene: TRBV27; clone size: few; J gene: TRBJ2-5; CDR3 DNA: TGTGCCAGCAGTCTTTTGCCGGGACAGGGGGCGGGAGAGACCCAGTACTTC; CDR3 protein: CASSLLPGQGAGETQYF
D gene: NA; V gene: TRBV19; clone size: many; J gene: TRBJ1-5; CDR3 DNA: TGTGCCAGTAGTATAGATCTGACGGGCGCGGGTAGCAATCAGCCCCAGCATTTT; CDR3 protein: CASSIDLTGAGSNQPQHF
D gene: TRBD1; V gene: TRBV30; clone size: many; J gene: TRBJ1-2; CDR3 DNA: TGTGCCTGGAGTCCCGGGACAGGTTGGAGCTATGGCTACACCTTC; CDR3 protein: CAWSPGTGWSYGYTF
D gene: NA; V gene: TRBV19; clone size: many; J gene: TRBJ1-5; CDR3 DNA: TGTGCCAGTAGTATCCAGGGCCTCTATTCTCAGCCCCAGCATTTT; CDR3 protein: CASSIQGLYSQPQHF
D gene: NA; V gene: TRBV27; clone size: NA; J gene: TRBJ1-1; CDR3 DNA: TGTGCCAGCAGTACAGGGTTGCTGAACACTGAAGCTTTCTTT; CDR3 protein: CASSTGLLNTEAFF
D gene: NA; V gene: TRBV12-3/TRBV12-4; clone size: many; J gene: TRBJ1-1; CDR3 DNA: TGTGCCAGCAGTCGGAGGACAGAAGCTTTCTTT; CDR3 protein: CASSRRTEAFF
D gene: NA; V gene: TRBV12-3/TRBV12-4; clone size: few; J gene: TRBJ2-5; CDR3 DNA: TGTGCCAGCAGGCGAACCGGGACAAAAAAAGAGACCCAGTACTTC; CDR3 protein: CASRRTGTKKETQYF
D gene: TRBD2; V gene: TRBV20-1; clone size: NA; J gene: TRBJ2-3; CDR3 DNA: TGCAGTGCTCGCTTAGCGGGGGGCGTCTCTAGCACAGATACGCAGTATTTT; CDR3 protein: CSARLAGGVSSTDTQYF
D gene: TRBD1; V gene: TRBV7-9; clone size: NA; J gene: TRBJ1-1; CDR3 DNA: TGTGCCAGCAGCCCACCGGGACAGGGCCACACTGAAGCTTTCTTT; CDR3 protein: CASSPPGQGHTEAFF
D gene: TRBD2; V gene: TRBV20-1; clone size: NA; J gene: TRBJ2-7; CDR3 DNA: TGCAGTGCGTATCCCGGGGGAGGGAGTTACGAGCAGTACTTC; CDR3 protein: CSAYPGGGSYEQYF
D gene: NA; V gene: TRBV6-5; clone size: many; J gene: TRBJ1-2; CDR3 DNA: TGTGCCAGCAGTTCCTCCGGGACTCTAAACTATGGCTACACCTTC; CDR3 protein: CASSSSGTLNYGYTF
D gene: NA; V gene: TRBV6-1; clone size: many; J gene: TRBJ1-3; CDR3 DNA: TGTGCCAGCAGTGATTTGAGCTCTGGAAACACCATATATTTT; CDR3 protein: CASSDLSSGNTIYF
D gene: TRBD2; V gene: TRBV9; clone size: many; J gene: TRBJ2-7; CDR3 DNA: TGTGCCAGCAGCTCGACTAGCGGGGGTCCCTACGAGCAGTACTTC; CDR3 protein: CASSSTSGGPYEQYF
D gene: NA; V gene: TRBV6-1; clone size: NA; J gene: TRBJ1-1; CDR3 DNA: TGTGCCAGCAGCCCCAGCCCCCGGCAGACCTTTGAAGCTTTCTTT; CDR3 protein: CASSPSPRQTFEAFF